The 31 T cell receptor beta chains in this list originate from one sample, sequenced in a study of T cell repertoires in cytomegalovirus infection. Each CDR3 protein is one row after TCRdb ran MiXCR on the reads. The sample lists fewer than 200,000 distinct CDR3 sequences; roughly 22% were seen once. No antigen has been identified for these receptors. Here the sequenced sample was CD8+ T cells from cultured PBMCs, taken from culture after CMV antigen stimulation. These TCRs come from a human donor in good health (CMV status not recorded). Some clones in this sample may be carry-over from other donors' samples.

The genes are TRBV7-9 and TRBJ2-2; 8 bases are a match to TRBD1. This CDR3 spans 16 amino acids. J lost 2 bases, V lost 4 bases, and 6 bases had no gene match. Germline CDR1 is SEHNR and CDR2 is FQNEAQ (reference sequence). For the CDR3, the DNA is TGTGCCAGCAGCTCCTCCGACAGGGGAAACACCGGGGAGCTGTTTTTT. This sequence encodes CASSSSDRGNTGELFF.

V gene TRBV7-9 combines with J gene TRBJ2-3; TRBD1 is a possible D gene (5 bases). The CDR3 loop spans 16 amino acids. V dropped 7 bases and J dropped 2 bases, with 19 bases sitting between them. Germline loops: CDR1 SEHNR, CDR2 FQNEAQ (reference sequence). CDR3 DNA sequence: TGTGCCAGCACGGGTGCCGGAGACAGAGACACAGATACGCAGTATTTT. Translated, it gives CASTGAGDRDTDTQYF.

The chain has TRBV7-8 and TRBJ1-4; the D gene is possibly TRBD1 (5 bases). Germline lookup yields CDR1 SGHVS and CDR2 FQNEAQ. This CDR3 contains 13 residues. V lost 5 bases and J 4 bases, leaving 8 bases between the germline ends. CDR3 protein: CASSPGRNEKLFF. The CDR3 DNA reads as TGTGCCAGCAGCCCGGGACGTAATGAAAAACTGTTTTTT.

This clonotype was seen more than once but under ten times. The genes are TRBV7-9 and TRBJ2-1; possible D gene TRBD2, 5 bases. The CDR3 length is 12 residues. Deletions cut 6 bases from V and 12 bases from J, with 15 bases between. Germline V CDR1 and CDR2: SEHNR, FQNEAQ (reference sequence). CDR3 amino acids: CASSPGLPGQFF. CDR3 in DNA: TGTGCCAGCAGTCCAGGACTCCCGGGGCAGTTCTTC.

The chain carries TRBV6-2 or TRBV6-3 and TRBJ1-2, with a possible D match to TRBD1 (5 bases). CDR1 is MNHEY, CDR2 SVGEGT, per germline. V was cut by 4 bases and J by 8 bases, with 17 bases left in between. The CDR3 consists of 14 residues. The CDR3 reads CASSSYRIGSGYTF. The CDR3 nucleotides read TGTGCCAGCAGTTCGTACAGGATCGGATCCGGCTACACCTTC.

V usage is TRBV2 and J usage is TRBJ1-1, with D perhaps TRBD1 (5 bases). Between the trimmed V and J ends, which lost 5 bases and 4 bases, there was a span of 17 bases. CDR1 and CDR2 (germline): SNHLY, FYNNEI. The CDR3 runs 15 residues. The CDR3 protein is CASSSWRTGGTEAFF. CDR3 nucleotide sequence: TGTGCCAGCAGTAGCTGGAGAACTGGGGGCACTGAAGCTTTCTTT.

The rearrangement links TRBV7-9 to TRBJ2-3; TRBD2 agrees at 8 bases. The length of the CDR3 is 15 residues. Germline V gene lookup returns CDR1 SEHNR and CDR2 FQNEAQ (reference sequence). V shed 4 bases and J 1 base; nucleotides not matched to a gene: 4. DNA for the CDR3: TGTGCCAGCAGCTCTCGAGCGGGGGGCACAGATACGCAGTATTTT. Protein sequence: CASSSRAGGTDTQYF.

This clonotype has more than one count but fewer than ten. The rearrangement joins TRBV29-1 to TRBJ2-7; a possible D gene is TRBD1 (6 bases). This CDR3 has 14 amino acids. Germline V gene lookup returns CDR1 SQVTM and CDR2 ANQGSEA. Trimming pared 6 bases from V and 2 bases from J, leaving 17 bases between. For the CDR3, the DNA is TGCAGCGTCCAGTGGACAGTAAGGACCTACGAGCAGTACTTC. It yields the protein CSVQWTVRTYEQYF.

Here the CDR3 DNA reads TGCGCCAGCAGCCAAGATCCGGGAGGAGCGGACGAGCAGTACTTC. It encodes CASSQDPGGADEQYF. The chain combines TRBV4-1 with TRBJ2-7; TRBD2 aligns across 7 bases. Germline lookup yields CDR1 MGHRA and CDR2 YSYEKL. With 0 bases clipped from V and 5 bases from J, the junction kept 7 bases outside the gene matches. The CDR3 is 15 amino acids.

This chain connects TRBV7-9 to TRBJ1-4, with 7 bases aligning to TRBD1. V dropped 4 bases and J dropped 8; count of bases not matched to a gene: 13. The CDR3 is 16 residues long. CDR1 is SEHNR and CDR2 is FQNEAQ in the germline V gene (reference sequence). CDR3 sequence reads: CASSSLNRGVEEKLFF. The CDR3 DNA reads as TGTGCCAGCAGCTCCTTGAACAGGGGAGTAGAAGAAAAACTGTTTTTT.

The chain uses TRBV7-6 and TRBJ2-7, with D hard to call. CDR1 and CDR2 from the germline V gene are SGHVS and FNYEAQ. V was cut by 0 bases and J by 3 bases, with 9 bases left in between. CDR3 length: 14 amino acids. The CDR3 bases are TGTGCCAGCAGCTTAGCGGGCAGCCGCTACGAGCAGTACTTC. Amino acid sequence: CASSLAGSRYEQYF.

J is TRBJ1-5 and V is TRBV4-1, with 7 bases that match TRBD1. Germline CDR1 reads MGHRA; CDR2 reads YSYEKL. CDR3 size: 17 residues. V was clipped by 0 bases and J by 4 bases; unmatched bases: 9. The DNA of the CDR3 is TGCGCCAGCAGCCAAGATGCAGGGGGATTGGGAAATCAGCCCCAGCATTTT. Protein: CASSQDAGGLGNQPQHF.

Comments on this clonotype: The junction departs from germline at one end; a sequencing error may be responsible. The chain carries TRBV12-3 or TRBV12-4 and TRBJ1-2; D might be TRBD1 (5 bases). This CDR3 has 11 amino acids. The CDR3 bases are TGTGCCAGCAGTTGGGGGACGGAAAGTATCTTC. Its protein is CASSWGTESIF.

V is TRBV4-1 and J is TRBJ1-1; D possibly corresponds to TRBD1 (6 bases). Germline V lookup: CDR1 MGHRA, CDR2 YSYEKL. This CDR3 has 17 amino acids. The V end lost 1 base, the J end lost 0 bases, and 15 bases lay between the germline ends. The CDR3 DNA reads TGCGCCAGCAGCCAAGTCACCGGGACAACAATGAACACTGAAGCTTTCTTT. Translated, it gives CASSQVTGTTMNTEAFF.

This clonotype was counted a few times. This rearrangement joins TRBV27 to TRBJ1-1; possibly TRBD1 for D (5 bases). This CDR3 spans 14 amino acids. The V gene's germline CDR1 is MNHEY and CDR2 SMNVEV (reference sequence). The V and J ends lost 3 bases and 6 bases respectively, with 14 bases between them. Here the CDR3 DNA reads TGTGCCAGCAGTTTGGGGCGTTCCGGCCCTGAAGCTTTCTTT. It yields the protein CASSLGRSGPEAFF.

This clonotype was seen more than once but under ten times. V is TRBV7-9 and J is TRBJ2-7; possible D gene TRBD2, 5 bases. Trimming removed 8 bases at V and 6 bases at J, with 20 bases between. The CDR3 length is 14 residues. Germline V gene data show CDR1 as SEHNR and CDR2 as FQNEAQ (reference sequence). The CDR3 nucleotides read TGTGCCAGCCGAGGGTTCGGCGAATTCGGCGAGCAGTACTTC. It is translated as CASRGFGEFGEQYF.

The V call is TRBV6-2 or TRBV6-3, the J call TRBJ1-1; D remains ambiguous. Trimming pared 5 bases from V and 3 bases from J, leaving 16 bases between. The CDR3 sequence is 15 residues long. The germline V gene has CDR1 MNHEY and CDR2 SVGEGT. CDR3 amino acids: CASSRPLGSYTEAFF. The CDR3 region has the DNA TGTGCCAGCAGTAGGCCCCTGGGGTCCTACACTGAAGCTTTCTTT.

This chain uses TRBV28 with TRBJ2-7; D remains ambiguous. V gave up 1 base and J gave up 6 bases, with 10 bases separating them. The CDR3 is 13 residues long. Germline CDR1 MDHEN, CDR2 SYDVKM. The CDR3 reads CASSLFDATEQYF. The CDR3 DNA is TGTGCCAGCAGTTTATTCGACGCCACCGAGCAGTACTTC. Full variable domain (remainder filled in from reference TRBV28 and TRBJ2-7): DVKVTQSSRYLVKRTGEKVFLECVQDMDHENMFWYRQDPGLGLRLIYFSYDVKMKEKGDIPEGYSVSREKKERFSLILESASTNQTSMYLCASSLFDATEQYFGPGTRLTVT.

The rearrangement joins TRBV7-6 to TRBJ2-5; D is undetermined. This CDR3 contains 15 residues. Germline V lookup: CDR1 SGHVS, CDR2 FNYEAQ. V lost 2 bases and J lost 1, with 11 bases in between. The CDR3 loop reads CASSLIGLAQETQYF. For the CDR3, the DNA is TGTGCCAGCAGCTTAATAGGGCTGGCCCAAGAGACCCAGTACTTC.

The chain carries TRBV9 and TRBJ2-2, with D possibly TRBD2 on 6 matching bases. The CDR3 spans 14 residues. V lost 4 bases and J lost 6, with 13 bases in between. Per the germline V gene, CDR1 is SGDLS and CDR2 is YYNGEE. CDR3 DNA: TGTGCCAGCAGCCGAGGGGAGCGGGCCGGGGAGCTGTTTTTT. Amino acid sequence: CASSRGERAGELFF.

The sample holds a few counts of this clonotype. The V call is TRBV5-6, the J call TRBJ2-7; 11 bases agree with TRBD2. After removal of 2 bases from V and 3 bases from J, the junction contained 13 bases not matched to a gene. CDR1 SGHDT and CDR2 YYEEEE come from the germline V gene. CDR3 size: 18 residues. CDR3 sequence reads: CASSFGLAGGGQFYEQYF. CDR3 coding DNA: TGTGCCAGCAGCTTCGGGCTAGCGGGGGGCGGCCAGTTCTACGAGCAGTACTTC.

The table lists this clonotype with a few counts. The chain has TRBV6-5 and TRBJ1-1, with D unclear. Germline V CDR1 and CDR2: MNHEY, SVGAGI. V lost 2 bases, J lost 1 base, and 11 bases lay in between. The CDR3 length is 15 residues. The CDR3, as DNA: TGTGCCAGCAGTTACGCCCGGATTTCGAACACTGAAGCTTTCTTT. Protein product: CASSYARISNTEAFF.

This clonotype showed up just a few times. This sequence joins TRBV7-9 and TRBJ2-7; 8 nucleotides match TRBD1. The V segment lost 2 bases and the J segment 5 bases; nucleotides outside the gene matches: 2. This CDR3 spans 13 amino acids. CDR1 is SEHNR, CDR2 FQNEAQ, per germline (reference sequence). CDR3 coding DNA: TGTGCCAGCAGCTTATCAGGGGGCGACGAGCAGTACTTC. It is translated as CASSLSGGDEQYF.

In this sample, this clonotype turned up a few times. The chain recombines TRBV5-1 with TRBJ1-5; 7 positions agree with TRBD1. V trimming: 2 bases; J trimming: 9 bases; junction bases outside the gene matches: 5. CDR3 size: 13 residues. Per the germline V gene, CDR1 is SGHRS and CDR2 is YFSETQ. DNA for the CDR3: TGCGCCAGCAGCTTAAACAGGGGTTTGCCCCAGCATTTT. Amino acids: CASSLNRGLPQHF.

CDR3 loop: CASSLSFLTPYTNYGYTF. The CDR3 DNA reads TGTGCCAGCAGCTTAAGTTTCCTTACTCCCTATACTAACTATGGCTACACCTTC. This chain links TRBV7-2 with TRBJ1-2; D unresolved. Per the germline V gene, CDR1 is SGHTA and CDR2 is FQGNSA. Trimming pared 2 bases from V and 0 bases from J, leaving 19 bases between. The CDR3 contains 18 residues.

This clonotype occurred many times. V is TRBV28 and J is TRBJ1-1, with D possibly TRBD1 on 5 matching bases. Trimming took 3 bases from V and 2 from J, leaving 13 bases between them. Germline V lookup: CDR1 MDHEN, CDR2 SYDVKM. This CDR3 has 15 residues. In DNA, the CDR3 is TGTGCCAGCAGTTTCGTGTCCGACAGCAACACTGAAGCTTTCTTT. Its protein is CASSFVSDSNTEAFF.

The chain has TRBV7-2 and TRBJ1-6, with TRBD1 matching 8 bases. The V gene end was trimmed by 5 bases and the J gene end by 14 bases; junction bases not matched to a gene: 14. The CDR3 has 15 amino acids. Germline loops: CDR1 SGHTA, CDR2 FQGNSA. CDR3 in amino acids: CASSQDRAPGMSLHF. The CDR3 DNA reads TGTGCCAGCAGCCAGGACAGGGCACCCGGTATGTCCCTCCACTTT. Using reference TRBV7-2 and TRBJ1-6 for the parts outside the CDR3, the full variable domain is GAGVSQSPSNKVTEKGKDVELRCDPISGHTALYWYRQSLGQGLEFLIYFQGNSAPDKSGLPSDRFSAERTGGSVSTLTIQRTQQEDSAVYLCASSQDRAPGMSLHFGNGTRLTVT.

The CDR3 nucleotides read TGTGCCAGCAGGGCGGTGAAAAGGGACACCGCGACAACTAATGAAAAACTGTTTTTT. Translating it yields CASRAVKRDTATTNEKLFF. This chain joins TRBV12-3 or TRBV12-4 and TRBJ1-4, with D maybe TRBD1 (6 bases). Trimming took 6 bases from V and 0 from J, leaving 23 bases between them. This CDR3 has 19 amino acids.

The CDR3 reads CASSLWSQGNTEAFF. The CDR3 DNA reads as TGTGCCAGCAGCTTGTGGAGCCAGGGTAACACTGAAGCTTTCTTT. The rearrangement uses TRBV5-5 and TRBJ1-1, with a weak D call TRBD1 (5 bases). The V gene's germline CDR1 is SGHKS and CDR2 YYEKEE (reference sequence). This CDR3 comprises 15 residues. Trimming took 1 base from V and 2 from J, leaving 12 bases between them.

The V and J genes are TRBV11-2 and TRBJ2-7; 7 nucleotides match TRBD1. The junction had 10 bases not matched to a gene; V was cut back by 5 bases and J by 3 bases. The CDR3 runs to 15 residues. CDR1 and CDR2 (germline): SGHAT, FQNNGV. For the CDR3, the DNA is TGTGCCAGCAGCCACCTGGTACAGGGGATCTACGAGCAGTACTTC. It is translated as CASSHLVQGIYEQYF.

Only a few counts were recorded for this clonotype. The V call is TRBV12-3 or TRBV12-4, the J call TRBJ1-1, with D uncertain. Trimming removed 6 bases at V and 5 bases at J, with 10 bases between. This CDR3 spans 12 amino acids. This CDR3 reads CASSRSFTEAFF. In DNA form, the CDR3 reads TGTGCCAGCAGCCGTAGTTTTACTGAAGCTTTCTTT.